Sequencing of this T cell receptor (beta chain) was carried out in a study of radiation and T cells in renal cell carcinoma. Germline lookup yields CDR1 LNHDA and CDR2 SQIVND (reference sequence). V was cut by 4 bases and J by 4 bases, with 5 bases left in between. This CDR3 region has 12 residues. Clones were sequenced by immunoSEQ multiplex PCR, and TCRdb holds only the in-frame ones, with some missing. The table includes under 150,000 clones, approximately 80% detected once. This clone was seen a few times. The sample carries other DNA sequences with the same CDR3. This sample's time point: blood 2 weeks post-SBRT. As to treatment: 15 Gy SBRT to primary tumor, nephrectomy 4 weeks later.

J is TRBJ1-5 and V is TRBV19, with D unresolved. This clonotype originated in a woman aged 55-70 years with renal cell carcinoma. Source: blood, taken from a patient whose treatment included radiotherapy and nephrectomy. As DNA, the CDR3 is TGTGCCAGTAGTACTGGAAATCAGCCCCAGCATTTT. It codes for CASSTGNQPQHF.